A selection of T cell receptor beta chains follows, all from one sample in a study of T cells in Graves' hyperthyroidism and ophthalmopathy. One entry per CDR3 protein results from TCRdb running MiXCR on the multiplex PCR reads. The profile shows 300,000 to 450,000 distinct CDR3 sequences, about 14% of them singletons. The source material was blood. These receptor sequences come from a woman aged 60-75 years with Graves' hyperthyroidism. Each CDR3 is given with its conserved first and last residue. A D gene is named only where the DNA matches it firmly. Clone size appears in some rows only: once, few, many, or a class for an expanded clone.

v_gene	abundance	j_gene	d_gene	CDR3nt	CDR3aa
TRBV18	many	TRBJ1-2	NA	TGTGCCAGCTCACCATATGTCGGAAATTATGGCTACACCTTC	CASSPYVGNYGYTF
TRBV12-3/TRBV12-4	NA	TRBJ1-2	NA	TGTGCCAGCAGTTTATTGGGTGGGGGCGGCTACACCTTC	CASSLLGGGGYTF
TRBV6-1	many	TRBJ1-1	NA	TGTGCCAGCAGTCGGGGACGGTTCACTGAAGCTTTCTTT	CASSRGRFTEAFF
TRBV27	many	TRBJ2-2	TRBD1	TGTGCCAGCAGTCGGGACAGCTCGCCGAACACCGGGGAGCTGTTTTTT	CASSRDSSPNTGELFF
TRBV7-9	NA	TRBJ2-5	TRBD2	TGTGCCAGCAGCAACCGGGGGGGGGAAGAGACCCAGTACTTC	CASSNRGGEETQYF
TRBV6-1	few	TRBJ2-3	TRBD2	TGTGCCGCCAGGGCTAGCGGAGATACGCAGTATTTT	CAARASGDTQYF
TRBV7-9	NA	TRBJ2-5	TRBD1	TGTGCCAGCAGCTCTGGGACAGGGGAAGCCCCAGAGACCCAGTACTTC	CASSSGTGEAPETQYF
TRBV28	many	TRBJ2-7	TRBD2	TGTGCCAGCAGTTTCGGACTAGCGGGACTTACCTACGAGCAGTACTTC	CASSFGLAGLTYEQYF
TRBV6-1	many	TRBJ1-2	TRBD1	TGTGCCAGCAGTTTATTAAGGGGACAGGGGCGCTACACCTTC	CASSLLRGQGRYTF
TRBV20-1	few	TRBJ1-6	NA	TGCAGTGCTAGAGTGTCGGGTTGGGATAATTCACCCCTCCACTTT	CSARVSGWDNSPLHF
TRBV12-3/TRBV12-4	many	TRBJ1-5	NA	TGTGCCAGCAGTTCCGGTTATGGGGCTAGCAATCAGCCCCAGCATTTT	CASSSGYGASNQPQHF
TRBV29-1	NA	TRBJ2-3	TRBD1	TGCAGCGTTGAAATGGGACAGGGTTCAGATACGCAGTATTTT	CSVEMGQGSDTQYF
TRBV12-3/TRBV12-4	NA	TRBJ2-1	TRBD2	TGTGCCAGCAGCCGACTCGGGCTAGCGGGAGGGCCGAAGCAGTTCTTC	CASSRLGLAGGPKQFF
TRBV6-6	few	TRBJ2-1	TRBD2	TGTGCCAGCAGTTACACCGGGAGGGGGAATAATGAGCAGTTCTTC	CASSYTGRGNNEQFF
TRBV27	many	TRBJ2-1	NA	TGTGCCACCATAGTGGGCCCCGCTCACAATGAGCAGTTCTTC	CATIVGPAHNEQFF